Each of the 17 T cell receptor beta chains below was sequenced from the same sample in a study of cytomegalovirus exposure and HLA in healthy donors. This PCR relied on a set of 60 Vbeta primers and 13 Jbeta primers. The data were produced by immunoSEQ multiplex PCR, yet TCRdb's version contains in-frame clones alone and is incomplete. The table includes around 180,000 clones, 77% detected once. Sample: PBMCs. These receptors were taken from a woman aged 30 to 39 in good health and CMV-seropositive.

The V and J genes are TRBV5-1 and TRBJ2-7; TRBD1 matches 9 bases. This CDR3 comprises 17 residues. CDR1 and CDR2 (germline): SGHRS, YFSETQ. V lost 4 bases and J lost 3; bases outside the gene matches: 14. The CDR3 bases are TGCGCCAGCAGCGTGACAGGGGGGCTAGAAATGGGCTACGAGCAGTACTTC. It is translated as CASSVTGGLEMGYEQYF.

V and J are TRBV6-4 and TRBJ1-5; no definite D call. Germline CDR1 MRHNA, CDR2 SNTAGT. The CDR3 runs to 13 residues. The V gene lost 3 bases and the J gene lost 4 bases, with 7 bases spanning the gap. CDR3 coding DNA: TGTGCCAGCAGTGAACAGAGTAATCAGCCCCAGCATTTT. This sequence encodes CASSEQSNQPQHF.

The chain uses TRBV6-1 and TRBJ2-5; 7 nucleotides align to TRBD2. V gave up 3 bases and J gave up 9 bases; unmatched junction bases: 13. The CDR3 consists of 15 residues. Germline CDR1 is MNHNS and CDR2 is SASEGT. The CDR3 DNA sequence: TGTGCCAGCAGTGATTTGGGGGGACTACTTTTGGCCCAGTACTTC. It yields the protein CASSDLGGLLLAQYF.

The J gene is TRBJ2-3, the V gene TRBV5-4, with D tentatively TRBD2 (6 bases). This CDR3 comprises 14 residues. V was cut by 2 bases and J by 2 bases, with 9 bases left in between. Germline V gene data show CDR1 as SGHNT and CDR2 as YYREEE (reference sequence). CDR3 amino acids: CASSFGSNTDTQYF. CDR3 coding DNA: TGTGCCAGCAGCTTCGGGAGCAACACAGATACGCAGTATTTT.

V is TRBV19 and J is TRBJ2-7, with 11 bases matching TRBD2. Germline loops: CDR1 LNHDA, CDR2 SQIVND (reference sequence). CDR3 length equals 16 residues. With 4 bases clipped from V and 3 bases from J, the junction kept 8 bases outside the gene matches. This chain's CDR3 is CASSNILAGGGYEQYF. In DNA form, the CDR3 reads TGTGCCAGTAGTAACATTTTAGCGGGAGGGGGCTACGAGCAGTACTTC.

This clone was observed a few times. The rearrangement links TRBV2 to TRBJ1-1; D unresolved. Looked up from germline, CDR1 is SNHLY and CDR2 is FYNNEI. The CDR3 extends over 14 amino acids. V was trimmed by 8 bases and J by 2 bases, leaving 15 bases between them. CDR3 amino acids: CASWFSGLNTEAFF. The CDR3, as DNA: TGTGCCAGCTGGTTCTCGGGTCTAAACACTGAAGCTTTCTTT.

In regard to this clone: The junction departs from the called germline gene at one end, perhaps through a read error. The chain uses TRBV11-3 and TRBJ2-7, with TRBD1 identical over 11 bases. Germline CDR1 reads SGHNT; CDR2 reads YENEEA. The CDR3 consists of 13 residues. The chain's CDR3 is CASSAGTGGAPDF. CDR3 sequence (DNA): TGTGCCAGCAGCGCCGGGACAGGGGGTGCCCCGGACTTC.

The rearrangement links TRBV28 to TRBJ1-2; 9 bases are a match to TRBD1. V lost 3 bases to trimming and J lost 8 bases; unmatched junction nucleotides: 10. The CDR3 totals 15 residues. Germline CDR1 reads MDHEN; CDR2 reads SYDVKM. The CDR3 nucleotides read TGTGCCAGCAGTTTGCCGGGACAGGGAGTTATAGGCTACACCTTC. Encoded protein: CASSLPGQGVIGYTF.

CDR3 in DNA: TGTGCCAGCAGCCCCGGGACTAGCGGGATGAACGAGCAGTACTTC. Translating it yields CASSPGTSGMNEQYF. The J gene is TRBJ2-7, the V gene TRBV11-2; 13 positions match TRBD2. V lost 5 bases, J lost 5 bases, and 6 bases stayed unmatched. The CDR3 runs 15 residues. The V gene's germline CDR1 is SGHAT and CDR2 FQNNGV.

The chain employs TRBV30 and TRBJ2-7; TRBD1 is a possible D gene (6 bases). CDR3 length: 17 amino acids. Trimming pared 1 base from V and 2 bases from J, leaving 21 bases between. CDR1 GTSNPN and CDR2 SVGIG come from the germline V gene (reference sequence). CDR3 sequence (DNA): TGTGCCTGGAGTGCTCAACTCGGACGGACAGCGACCTACGAGCAGTACTTC. This codes for CAWSAQLGRTATYEQYF.

The chain has TRBV4-2 and TRBJ2-1, with D unclear. This CDR3 contains 15 residues. The V gene lost 0 bases and the J gene lost 2 bases, with 8 bases spanning the gap. CDR1 is LGHNA and CDR2 is YNFKEQ in the germline V gene. CDR3 sequence reads: CASSQDGLAYNEQFF. As DNA, the CDR3 is TGTGCCAGCAGCCAAGATGGGCTGGCCTACAATGAGCAGTTCTTC.

V usage is TRBV9 and J usage is TRBJ2-3; 8 bases map to TRBD2. The CDR3 totals 16 residues. The V segment lost 0 bases and the J segment 4 bases; nucleotides outside the gene matches: 7. Germline V gene lookup returns CDR1 SGDLS and CDR2 YYNGEE. CDR3 in amino acids: CASSVAGGRSPDTQYF. CDR3 nucleotides: TGTGCCAGCAGCGTAGCGGGAGGGCGGTCCCCAGATACGCAGTATTTT.

This sequence joins TRBV12-5 and TRBJ1-2; D might be TRBD1 (5 bases). Per the germline V gene, CDR1 is LGHNT and CDR2 is FRNRAP. V shed 6 bases and J shed 0 bases, with 14 bases lying between them. CDR3 length: 15 amino acids. The CDR3 loop reads CASGGNRITNYGYTF. CDR3 nucleotides: TGTGCTAGTGGAGGAAACAGGATAACTAACTATGGCTACACCTTC. Drawing the rest from reference TRBV12-5 and TRBJ1-2, the complete variable domain is DARVTQTPRHKVTEMGQEVTMRCQPILGHNTVFWYRQTMMQGLELLAYFRNRAPLDDSGMPKDRFSAEMPDATLATLKIQPSEPRDSAVYFCASGGNRITNYGYTFGSGTRLTVV.

The chain uses TRBV27 and TRBJ1-2; no clear D. The CDR3 contains 13 residues. V lost 5 bases and J 8 bases, leaving 15 bases between the germline ends. CDR1 and CDR2 from the germline V gene are MNHEY and SMNVEV (reference sequence). The CDR3 nucleotides read TGTGCCAGCAGTCGAACCGGGCCGGGGGGCTACACCTTC. This codes for CASSRTGPGGYTF.

This chain uses TRBV28 with TRBJ1-4, with D possibly being TRBD1 (5 bases). The CDR3 is 14 amino acids. Trimming left V 1 base short and J 10 bases short, with 13 bases between. The germline V gene has CDR1 MDHEN and CDR2 SYDVKM. The CDR3 here is CASSLSQGRRKLFF. The DNA of the CDR3 is TGTGCCAGCAGTTTATCCCAGGGCCGGAGAAAACTGTTTTTT.

The chain couples TRBV5-1 to TRBJ1-2, with 9 bases matching TRBD1. Trimming removed 0 bases from V and 4 bases from J; junction bases left unmatched: 10. The CDR3 consists of 17 residues. The V gene's germline CDR1 is SGHRS and CDR2 YFSETQ. CDR3 nucleotide sequence: TGCGCCAGCAGCTTGGGGGACAGGGTGAGGGGCCCCTATGGCTACACCTTC. Translating it yields CASSLGDRVRGPYGYTF.

This clone appeared a few times. This chain uses TRBV6-1 with TRBJ1-1, with D unclear. V was trimmed by 3 bases and J by 8 bases, leaving 13 bases between them. CDR1 and CDR2 (germline): MNHNS, SASEGT. The CDR3 is made up of 13 amino acids. For the CDR3, the DNA is TGTGCCAGCAGTGAGGGGAGGATGCGGGAAGCTTTCTTT. Amino acids: CASSEGRMREAFF.